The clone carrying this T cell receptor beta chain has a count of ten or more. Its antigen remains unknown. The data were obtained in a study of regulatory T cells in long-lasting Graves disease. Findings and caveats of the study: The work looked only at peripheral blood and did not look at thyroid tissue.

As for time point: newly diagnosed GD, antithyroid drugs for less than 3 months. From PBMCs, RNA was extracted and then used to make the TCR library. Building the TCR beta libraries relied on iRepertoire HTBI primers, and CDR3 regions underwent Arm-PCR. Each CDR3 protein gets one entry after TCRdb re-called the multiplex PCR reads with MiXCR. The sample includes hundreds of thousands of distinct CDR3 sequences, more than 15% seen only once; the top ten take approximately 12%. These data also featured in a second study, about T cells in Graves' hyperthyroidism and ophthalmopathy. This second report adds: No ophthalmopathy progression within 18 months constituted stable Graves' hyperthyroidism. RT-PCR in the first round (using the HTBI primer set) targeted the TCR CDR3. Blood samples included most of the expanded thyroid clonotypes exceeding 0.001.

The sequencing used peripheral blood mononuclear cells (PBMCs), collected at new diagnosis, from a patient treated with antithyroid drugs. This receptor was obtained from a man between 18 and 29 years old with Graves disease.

In nucleotides, the CDR3 is TGTGCCAGCAGTGAAGGCAATCAGCCCCAGCATTTT. Translation: CASSEGNQPQHF. V and J are TRBV2 and TRBJ1-5; D call uncertain. Deletions cut 1 base from V and 2 bases from J, with 0 bases between. This CDR3 has 12 residues. In germline, CDR1 is SNHLY, CDR2 FYNNEI.